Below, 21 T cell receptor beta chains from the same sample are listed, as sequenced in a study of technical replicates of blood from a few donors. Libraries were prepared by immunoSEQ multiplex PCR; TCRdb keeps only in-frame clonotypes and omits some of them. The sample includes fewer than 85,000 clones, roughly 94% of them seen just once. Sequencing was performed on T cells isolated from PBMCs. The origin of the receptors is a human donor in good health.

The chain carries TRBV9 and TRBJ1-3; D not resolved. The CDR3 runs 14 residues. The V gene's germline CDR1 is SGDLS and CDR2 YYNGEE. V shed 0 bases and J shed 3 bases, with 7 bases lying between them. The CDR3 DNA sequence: TGTGCCAGCAGCGTAGAATCGGGTGGAAACACCATATATTTT. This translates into CASSVESGGNTIYF. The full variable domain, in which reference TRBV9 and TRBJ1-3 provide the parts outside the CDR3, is DSGVTQTPKHLITATGQRVTLRCSPRSGDLSVYWYQQSLDQGLQFLIQYYNGEERAKGNILERFSAQQFPDLHSELNLSSLELGDSALYFCASSVESGGNTIYFGEGSWLTVV.

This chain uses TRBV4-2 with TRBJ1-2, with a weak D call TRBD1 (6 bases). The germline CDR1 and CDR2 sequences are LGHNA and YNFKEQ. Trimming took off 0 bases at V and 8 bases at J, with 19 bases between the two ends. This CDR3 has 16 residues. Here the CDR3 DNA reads TGTGCCAGCAGCCAAGAGACCCGGACAGCCCGTCAGGGCTACACCTTC. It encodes CASSQETRTARQGYTF.

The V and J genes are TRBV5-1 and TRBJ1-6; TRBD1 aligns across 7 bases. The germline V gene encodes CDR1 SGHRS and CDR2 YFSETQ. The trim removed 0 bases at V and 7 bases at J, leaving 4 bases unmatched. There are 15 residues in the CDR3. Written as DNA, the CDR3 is TGCGCCAGCAGCTTGGACGCGACAGGGAATTCACCCCTCCACTTT. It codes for CASSLDATGNSPLHF.

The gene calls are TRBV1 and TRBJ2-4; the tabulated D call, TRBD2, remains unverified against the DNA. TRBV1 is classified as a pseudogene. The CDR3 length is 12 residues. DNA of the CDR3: TGCACCAGCAGCCAAGAGAGTGCCGGTCAGTACTTC. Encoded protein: CTSSQESAGQYF.

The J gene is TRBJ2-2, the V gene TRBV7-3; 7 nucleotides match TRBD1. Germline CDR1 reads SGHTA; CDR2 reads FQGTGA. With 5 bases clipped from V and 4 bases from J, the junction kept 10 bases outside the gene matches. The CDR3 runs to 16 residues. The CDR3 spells CASSTRDRAGTGELFF. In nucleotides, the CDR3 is TGTGCCAGCAGCACCCGTGACAGGGCGGGCACCGGGGAGCTGTTTTTT.

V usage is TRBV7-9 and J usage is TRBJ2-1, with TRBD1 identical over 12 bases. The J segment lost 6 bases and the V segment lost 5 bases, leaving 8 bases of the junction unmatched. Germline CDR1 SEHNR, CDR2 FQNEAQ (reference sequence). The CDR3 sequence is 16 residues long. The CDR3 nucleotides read TGTGCCAGCAGCACCGTACCGGGACAGGGGGCCAATGAGCAGTTCTTC. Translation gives CASSTVPGQGANEQFF. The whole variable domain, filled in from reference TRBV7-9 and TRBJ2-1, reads DTGVSQNPRHKITKRGQNVTFRCDPISEHNRLYWYRQTLGQGPEFLTYFQNEAQLEKSRLLSDRFSAERPKGSFSTLEIQRTEQGDSAMYLCASSTVPGQGANEQFFGPGTRLTVL.

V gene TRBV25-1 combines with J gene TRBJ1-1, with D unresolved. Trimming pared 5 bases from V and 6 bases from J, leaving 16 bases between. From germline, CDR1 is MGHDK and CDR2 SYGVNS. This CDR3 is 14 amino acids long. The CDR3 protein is CASSKRELGPEAFF. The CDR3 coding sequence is TGTGCCAGCAGTAAAAGGGAGCTAGGCCCTGAAGCTTTCTTT.

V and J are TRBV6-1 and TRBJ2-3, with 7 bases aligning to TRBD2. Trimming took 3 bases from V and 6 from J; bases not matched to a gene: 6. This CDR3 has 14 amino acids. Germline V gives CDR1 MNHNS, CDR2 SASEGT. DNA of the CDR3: TGTGCCAGCAGTGAGGGGGGGGAGCGGGATACGCAGTATTTT. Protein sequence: CASSEGGERDTQYF.

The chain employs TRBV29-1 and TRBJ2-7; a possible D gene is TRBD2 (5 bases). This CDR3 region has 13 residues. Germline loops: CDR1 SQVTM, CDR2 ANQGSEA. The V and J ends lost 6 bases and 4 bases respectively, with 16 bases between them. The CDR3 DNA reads TGCAGCGTCGGTGGACTCGATAGTTACGAGCAGTACTTC. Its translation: CSVGGLDSYEQYF.

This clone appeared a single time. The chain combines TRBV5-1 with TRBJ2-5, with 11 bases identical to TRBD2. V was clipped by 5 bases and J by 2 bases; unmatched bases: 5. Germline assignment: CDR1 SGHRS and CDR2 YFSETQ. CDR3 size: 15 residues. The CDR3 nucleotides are TGCGCCAGCAGTCCGGCTAGCGGGAGGCAAGAGACCCAGTACTTC. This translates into CASSPASGRQETQYF.

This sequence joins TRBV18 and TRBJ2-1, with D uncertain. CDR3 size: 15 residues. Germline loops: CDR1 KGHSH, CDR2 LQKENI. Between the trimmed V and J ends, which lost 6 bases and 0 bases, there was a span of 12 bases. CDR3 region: CASSHSSSSYNEQFF. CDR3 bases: TGTGCCAGCTCCCACAGTTCCAGCTCCTACAATGAGCAGTTCTTC.

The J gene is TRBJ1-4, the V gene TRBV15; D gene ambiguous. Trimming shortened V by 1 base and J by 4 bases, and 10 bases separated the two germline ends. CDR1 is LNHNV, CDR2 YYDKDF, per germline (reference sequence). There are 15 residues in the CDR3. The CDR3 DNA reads TGTGCCACCAGCAGAGCGTGGGGAGATAATGAAAAACTGTTTTTT. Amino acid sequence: CATSRAWGDNEKLFF. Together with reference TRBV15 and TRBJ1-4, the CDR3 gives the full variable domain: DAMVIQNPRYQVTQFGKPVTLSCSQTLNHNVMYWYQQKSSQAPKLLFHYYDKDFNNEADTPDNFQSRRPNTSFCFLDIRSPGLGDTAMYLCATSRAWGDNEKLFFGSGTQLSVL.

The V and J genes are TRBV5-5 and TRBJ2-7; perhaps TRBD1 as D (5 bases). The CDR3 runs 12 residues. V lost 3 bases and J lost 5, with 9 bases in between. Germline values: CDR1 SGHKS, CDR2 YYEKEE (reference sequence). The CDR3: CASSSDTHEQYF. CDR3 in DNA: TGTGCCAGCAGCTCGGACACCCACGAGCAGTACTTC. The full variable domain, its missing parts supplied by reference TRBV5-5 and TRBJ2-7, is DAGVTQSPTHLIKTRGQQVTLRCSPISGHKSVSWYQQVLGQGPQFIFQYYEKEERGRGNFPDRFSARQFPNYSSELNVNALLLGDSALYLCASSSDTHEQYFGPGTRLTVT.

The CDR3 DNA reads as TGTGCCAGCAGTTTAAGGCGCGGGGCCAATCAGCCCCAGCATTTT. Protein sequence: CASSLRRGANQPQHF. The chain joins TRBV28 to TRBJ1-5, with TRBD1 as a possible D gene (5 bases). V lost 2 bases to trimming and J lost 3 bases, with 11 bases between them. From germline, CDR1 is MDHEN and CDR2 SYDVKM. The CDR3 covers 15 residues.

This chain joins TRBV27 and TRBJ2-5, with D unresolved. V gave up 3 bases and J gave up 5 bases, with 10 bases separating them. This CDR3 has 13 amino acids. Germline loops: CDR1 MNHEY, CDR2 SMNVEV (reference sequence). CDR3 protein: CASSLTFSETQYF. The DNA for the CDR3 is TGTGCCAGCAGTTTGACATTTTCGGAGACCCAGTACTTC.

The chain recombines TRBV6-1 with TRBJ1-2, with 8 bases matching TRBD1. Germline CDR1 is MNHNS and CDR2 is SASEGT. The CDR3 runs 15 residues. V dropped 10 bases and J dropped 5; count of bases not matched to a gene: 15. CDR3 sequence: CATAGPRTGKYGYTF. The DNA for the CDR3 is TGTGCCACCGCCGGCCCTCGGACAGGGAAATATGGCTACACCTTC.

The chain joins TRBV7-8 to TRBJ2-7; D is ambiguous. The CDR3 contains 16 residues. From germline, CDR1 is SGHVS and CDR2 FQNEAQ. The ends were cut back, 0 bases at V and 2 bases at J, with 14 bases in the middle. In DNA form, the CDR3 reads TGTGCCAGCAGCTTAGCATGGCCAGATGCAGCCTACGAGCAGTACTTC. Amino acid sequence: CASSLAWPDAAYEQYF.

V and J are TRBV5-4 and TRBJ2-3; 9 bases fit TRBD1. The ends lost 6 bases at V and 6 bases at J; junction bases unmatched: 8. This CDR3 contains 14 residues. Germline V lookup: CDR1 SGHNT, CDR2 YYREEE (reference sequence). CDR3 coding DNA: TGTGCCAGCACTGGGACAGGGTTGACGGATACGCAGTATTTT. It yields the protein CASTGTGLTDTQYF. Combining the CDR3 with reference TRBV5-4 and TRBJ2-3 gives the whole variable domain ETGVTQSPTHLIKTRGQQVTLRCSSQSGHNTVSWYQQALGQGPQFIFQYYREEENGRGNFPPRFSGLQFPNYSSELNVNALELDDSALYLCASTGTGLTDTQYFGPGTRLTVL.

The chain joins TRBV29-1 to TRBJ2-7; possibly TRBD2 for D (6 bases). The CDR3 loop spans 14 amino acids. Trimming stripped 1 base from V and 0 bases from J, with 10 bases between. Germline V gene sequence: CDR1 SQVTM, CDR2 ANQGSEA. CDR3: CSVEGASASYEQYF. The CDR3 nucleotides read TGCAGCGTTGAAGGGGCTAGCGCCTCCTACGAGCAGTACTTC.

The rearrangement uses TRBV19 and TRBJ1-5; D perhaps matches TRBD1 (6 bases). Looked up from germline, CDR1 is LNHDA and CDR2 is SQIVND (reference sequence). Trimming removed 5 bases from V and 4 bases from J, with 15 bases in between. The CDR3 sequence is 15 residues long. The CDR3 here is CASSPFHRVNQPQHF. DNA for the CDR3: TGTGCCAGTAGTCCGTTCCACAGGGTGAATCAGCCCCAGCATTTT.

This CDR3 is CASNVRGGNTEAFF. CDR3 sequence (DNA): TGCGCCAGCAACGTCCGGGGGGGGAACACTGAAGCTTTCTTT. This sequence joins TRBV5-1 and TRBJ1-1; D is perhaps TRBD1 (5 bases). This CDR3 comprises 14 residues. The V gene lost 6 bases and the J gene lost 1 base, with 13 bases spanning the gap. Germline assignment: CDR1 SGHRS and CDR2 YFSETQ. Full variable domain (missing parts from reference TRBV5-1 and TRBJ1-1): KAGVTQTPRYLIKTRGQQVTLSCSPISGHRSVSWYQQTPGQGLQFLFEYFSETQRNKGNFPGRFSGRQFSNSRSEMNVSTLELGDSALYLCASNVRGGNTEAFFGQGTRLTVV.